These 7 T cell receptor beta chains originate from one sample sequenced in a study of cytomegalovirus exposure and HLA in healthy donors. The PCR made use of 60 Vbeta and 13 Jbeta primers. Data came from immunoSEQ multiplex PCR; TCRdb stores just in-frame clones and leaves some out. The data show about 94,000 clones, with over 65% seen just once and 10% held by the top ten. The source material was PBMCs. The source of these receptors is a human donor in good health.

The chain joins TRBV27 to TRBJ2-7; TRBD1 agrees at 8 bases. Germline CDR1 reads MNHEY; CDR2 reads SMNVEV (reference sequence). The trim removed 6 bases at V and 4 bases at J, leaving 11 bases unmatched. The CDR3 contains 15 residues. In nucleotides, the CDR3 is TGTGCCAGCAGCTTACAGGGGGGCCTCACGTACGAGCAGTACTTC. As protein: CASSLQGGLTYEQYF.

V usage is TRBV19 and J usage is TRBJ1-1; the match to TRBD1 covers 7 bases. V lost 0 bases to trimming and J lost 2 bases; unmatched junction nucleotides: 18. The CDR3 sequence is 20 residues long. Germline V lookup: CDR1 LNHDA, CDR2 SQIVND (reference sequence). Here the CDR3 reads CASSIDFWYRGNRPNTEAFF. DNA for the CDR3: TGTGCCAGTAGTATAGATTTCTGGTACAGGGGAAATCGGCCTAACACTGAAGCTTTCTTT.

The chain couples TRBV19 to TRBJ2-2, with TRBD2 matching 13 bases. The germline CDR1 and CDR2 sequences are LNHDA and SQIVND (reference sequence). This CDR3 spans 18 amino acids. With V trimmed by 4 bases and J by 1 base, 6 bases remained unmatched. CDR3 amino acids: CASSRAGLAGMNTGELFF. CDR3 nucleotide sequence: TGTGCCAGTAGTAGGGCGGGACTAGCGGGAATGAACACCGGGGAGCTGTTTTTT.

The chain recombines TRBV10-3 with TRBJ2-1, with D possibly being TRBD1 (6 bases). V lost 6 bases to trimming and J lost 5 bases, with 17 bases between them. This CDR3 is 15 amino acids long. Germline values: CDR1 ENHRY, CDR2 SYGVKD. The CDR3 spells CAISRGQMLNNEQFF. CDR3 bases: TGTGCCATCAGCCGCGGACAGATGTTAAACAATGAGCAGTTCTTC.

The rearrangement links TRBV7-3 to TRBJ1-1; 9 bases agree with TRBD1. Germline values: CDR1 SGHTA, CDR2 FQGTGA. The J segment lost 4 bases and the V segment lost 0 bases, leaving 3 bases of the junction unmatched. The CDR3 length is 15 residues. In DNA, the CDR3 is TGTGCCAGCAGCTTAACCCCGGGACAGGGCACTGAAGCTTTCTTT. Translation gives CASSLTPGQGTEAFF. The full variable domain, its missing parts supplied by reference TRBV7-3 and TRBJ1-1, is GAGVSQTPSNKVTEKGKYVELRCDPISGHTALYWYRQSLGQGPEFLIYFQGTGAADDSGLPNDRFFAVRPEGSVSTLKIQRTERGDSAVYLCASSLTPGQGTEAFFGQGTRLTVV.

The V call is TRBV28, the J call TRBJ2-5; D perhaps matches TRBD2 (6 bases). V was pared by 7 bases and J by 5 bases, with 17 bases between. CDR3 length: 14 amino acids. Germline V gene data show CDR1 as MDHEN and CDR2 as SYDVKM. The CDR3 loop is CASNQGGRKETQYF. The CDR3 coding sequence is TGTGCCAGCAACCAGGGTGGGAGGAAGGAGACCCAGTACTTC.

This rearrangement joins TRBV6-1 to TRBJ2-3; D possibly corresponds to TRBD1 (5 bases). The germline gives CDR1 MNHNS, CDR2 SASEGT. Trimming left V 2 bases short and J 6 bases short, with 18 bases between. The CDR3 runs to 16 residues. In nucleotides, the CDR3 is TGTGCCAGCAGTGAAAGCAGGGCCAACGCCTGGGATACGCAGTATTTT. As protein: CASSESRANAWDTQYF.